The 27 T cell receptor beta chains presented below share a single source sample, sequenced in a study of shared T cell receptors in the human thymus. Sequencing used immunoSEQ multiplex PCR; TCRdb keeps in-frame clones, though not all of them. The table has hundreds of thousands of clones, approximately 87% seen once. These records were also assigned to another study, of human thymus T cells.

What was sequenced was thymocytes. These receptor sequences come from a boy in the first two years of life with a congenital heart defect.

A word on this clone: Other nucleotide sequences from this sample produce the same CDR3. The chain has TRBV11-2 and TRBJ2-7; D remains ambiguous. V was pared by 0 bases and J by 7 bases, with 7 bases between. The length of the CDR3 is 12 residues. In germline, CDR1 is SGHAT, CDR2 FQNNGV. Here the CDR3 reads CASSLDIREQYF. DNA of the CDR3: TGTGCCAGCAGCTTAGATATCCGGGAGCAGTACTTC.

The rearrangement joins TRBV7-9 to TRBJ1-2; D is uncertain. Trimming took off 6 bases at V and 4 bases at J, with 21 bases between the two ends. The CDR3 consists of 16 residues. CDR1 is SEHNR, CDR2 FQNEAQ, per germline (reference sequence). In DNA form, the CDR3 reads TGTGCCAGCAGTCCCTTATCACACCTAGGGAGCTATGGCTACACCTTC. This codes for CASSPLSHLGSYGYTF.

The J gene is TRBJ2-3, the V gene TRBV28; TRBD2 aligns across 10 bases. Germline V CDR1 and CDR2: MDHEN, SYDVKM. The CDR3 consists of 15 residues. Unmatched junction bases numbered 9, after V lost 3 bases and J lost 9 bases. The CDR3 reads CASSFLAGEEGTQYF. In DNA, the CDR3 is TGTGCCAGCAGTTTCCTAGCGGGGGAGGAGGGCACGCAGTATTTT.

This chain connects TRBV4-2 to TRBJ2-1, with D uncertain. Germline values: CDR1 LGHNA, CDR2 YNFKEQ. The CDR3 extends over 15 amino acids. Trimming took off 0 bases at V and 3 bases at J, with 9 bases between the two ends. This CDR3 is CASSQDYHDYNEQFF. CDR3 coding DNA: TGTGCCAGCAGCCAAGACTACCACGACTACAATGAGCAGTTCTTC.

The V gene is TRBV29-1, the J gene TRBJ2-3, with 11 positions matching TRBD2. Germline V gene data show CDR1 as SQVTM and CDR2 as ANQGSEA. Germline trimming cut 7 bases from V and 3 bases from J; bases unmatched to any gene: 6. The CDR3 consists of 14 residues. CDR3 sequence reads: CSAYLAGGTDTQYF. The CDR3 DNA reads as TGCAGCGCCTACCTAGCGGGAGGAACAGATACGCAGTATTTT.

The CDR3 here is CASSRALCRVSGVGLEAFF. CDR3 in DNA: TGTGCCAGCAGCAGAGCCCTTTGTCGGGTCTCGGGGGTGGGACTTGAAGCTTTCTTT. The V and J genes are TRBV21-1 and TRBJ1-1. TRBV21-1 is a recognized pseudogene. The CDR3 loop spans 19 amino acids.

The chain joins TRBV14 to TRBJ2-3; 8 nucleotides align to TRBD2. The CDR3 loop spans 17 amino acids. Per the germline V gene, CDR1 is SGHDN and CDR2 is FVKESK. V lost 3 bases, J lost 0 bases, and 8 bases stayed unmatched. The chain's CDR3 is CASSQTFPSGSTDTQYF. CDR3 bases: TGTGCCAGCAGCCAGACCTTTCCTAGCGGGAGCACAGATACGCAGTATTTT.

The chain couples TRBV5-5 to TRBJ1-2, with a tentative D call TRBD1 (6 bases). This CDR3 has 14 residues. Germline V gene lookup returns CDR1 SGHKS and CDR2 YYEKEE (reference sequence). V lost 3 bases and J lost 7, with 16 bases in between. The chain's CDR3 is CASSSTGTKCGYTF. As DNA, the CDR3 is TGTGCCAGCAGCTCCACCGGGACAAAATGTGGCTACACCTTC.

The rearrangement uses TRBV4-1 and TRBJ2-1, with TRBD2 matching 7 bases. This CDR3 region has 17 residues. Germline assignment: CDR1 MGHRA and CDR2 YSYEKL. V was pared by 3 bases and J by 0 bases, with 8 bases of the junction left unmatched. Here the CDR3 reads CASSQGDYLYSYNEQFF. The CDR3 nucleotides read TGCGCCAGCAGCCAGGGGGACTACCTATACTCCTACAATGAGCAGTTCTTC.

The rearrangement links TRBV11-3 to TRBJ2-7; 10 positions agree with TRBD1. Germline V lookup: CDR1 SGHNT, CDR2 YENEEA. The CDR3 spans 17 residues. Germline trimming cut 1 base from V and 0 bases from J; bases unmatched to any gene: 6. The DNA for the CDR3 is TGTGCCAGCAGCTTAGGGACCGGGACAGGGGACTCCTACGAGCAGTACTTC. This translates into CASSLGTGTGDSYEQYF.

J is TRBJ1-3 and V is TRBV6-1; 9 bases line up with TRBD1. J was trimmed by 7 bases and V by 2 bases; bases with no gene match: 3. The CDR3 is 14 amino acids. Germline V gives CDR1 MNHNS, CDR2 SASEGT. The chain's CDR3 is CASSESGTGNTIYF. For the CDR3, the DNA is TGTGCCAGCAGTGAATCAGGGACAGGGAACACCATATATTTT.

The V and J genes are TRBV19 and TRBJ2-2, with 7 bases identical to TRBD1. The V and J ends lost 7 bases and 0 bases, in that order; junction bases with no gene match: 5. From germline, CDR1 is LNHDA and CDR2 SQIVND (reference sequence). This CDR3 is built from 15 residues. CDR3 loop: CASISDRANTGELFF. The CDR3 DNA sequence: TGTGCCAGTATTAGTGACAGGGCGAACACCGGGGAGCTGTTTTTT.

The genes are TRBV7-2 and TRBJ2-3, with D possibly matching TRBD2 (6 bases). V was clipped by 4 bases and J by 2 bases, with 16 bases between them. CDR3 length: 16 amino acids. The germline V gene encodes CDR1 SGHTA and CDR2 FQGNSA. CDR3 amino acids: CASSYRLAGLTDTQYF. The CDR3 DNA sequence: TGTGCCAGCAGCTACCGCCTGGCGGGACTCACAGATACGCAGTATTTT. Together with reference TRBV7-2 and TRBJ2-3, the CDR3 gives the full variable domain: GAGVSQSPSNKVTEKGKDVELRCDPISGHTALYWYRQSLGQGLEFLIYFQGNSAPDKSGLPSDRFSAERTGGSVSTLTIQRTQQEDSAVYLCASSYRLAGLTDTQYFGPGTRLTVL.

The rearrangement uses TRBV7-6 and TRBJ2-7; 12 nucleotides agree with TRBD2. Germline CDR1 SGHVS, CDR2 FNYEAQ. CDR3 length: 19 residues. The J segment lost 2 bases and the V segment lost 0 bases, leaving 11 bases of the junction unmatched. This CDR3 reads CASSLAGSPSGRGAYEQYF. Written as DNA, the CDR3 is TGTGCCAGCAGCTTAGCCGGGTCCCCTAGCGGGAGGGGCGCCTACGAGCAGTACTTC.

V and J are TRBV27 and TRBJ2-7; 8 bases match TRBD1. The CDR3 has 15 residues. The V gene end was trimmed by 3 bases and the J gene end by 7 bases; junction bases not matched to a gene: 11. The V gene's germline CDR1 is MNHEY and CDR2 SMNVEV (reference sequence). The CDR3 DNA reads TGTGCCAGCAGTTTCGGGACAGGAATGAGGAGGGAGCAGTACTTC. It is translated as CASSFGTGMRREQYF.

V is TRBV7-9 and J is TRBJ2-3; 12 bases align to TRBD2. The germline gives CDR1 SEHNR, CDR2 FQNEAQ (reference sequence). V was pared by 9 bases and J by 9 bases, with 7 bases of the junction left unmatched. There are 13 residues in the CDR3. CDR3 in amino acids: CASELAGGRTQYF. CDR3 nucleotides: TGTGCCAGTGAACTAGCGGGAGGAAGGACGCAGTATTTT. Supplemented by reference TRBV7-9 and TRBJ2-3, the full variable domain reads DTGVSQNPRHKITKRGQNVTFRCDPISEHNRLYWYRQTLGQGPEFLTYFQNEAQLEKSRLLSDRFSAERPKGSFSTLEIQRTEQGDSAMYLCASELAGGRTQYFGPGTRLTVL.

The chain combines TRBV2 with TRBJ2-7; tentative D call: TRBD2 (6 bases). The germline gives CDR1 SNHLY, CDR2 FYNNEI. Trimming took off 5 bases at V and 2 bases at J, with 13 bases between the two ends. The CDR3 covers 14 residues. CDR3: CASSSAGSPYEQYF. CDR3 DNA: TGTGCCAGCAGTTCGGCGGGATCCCCCTACGAGCAGTACTTC.

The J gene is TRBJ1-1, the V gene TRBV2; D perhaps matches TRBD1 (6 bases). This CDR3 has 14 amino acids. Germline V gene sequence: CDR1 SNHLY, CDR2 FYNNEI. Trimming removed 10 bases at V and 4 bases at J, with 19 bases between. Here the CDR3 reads CAKARTVVGTEAFF. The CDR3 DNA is TGTGCCAAGGCACGGACAGTGGTAGGCACTGAAGCTTTCTTT.

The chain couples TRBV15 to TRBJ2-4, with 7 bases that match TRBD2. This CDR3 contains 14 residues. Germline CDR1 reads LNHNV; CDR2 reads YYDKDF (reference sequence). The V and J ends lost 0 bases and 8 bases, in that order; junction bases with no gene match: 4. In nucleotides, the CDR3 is TGTGCCACCAGCAGAGATCTCGGGGGGTACATTCAGTACTTC. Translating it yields CATSRDLGGYIQYF.

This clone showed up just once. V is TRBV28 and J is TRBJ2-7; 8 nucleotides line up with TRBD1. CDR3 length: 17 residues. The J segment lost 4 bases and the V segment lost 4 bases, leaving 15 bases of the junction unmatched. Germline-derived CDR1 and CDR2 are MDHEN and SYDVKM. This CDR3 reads CASSSINRGMGVYEQYF. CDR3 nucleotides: TGTGCCAGCAGTTCTATAAACAGGGGGATGGGCGTATACGAGCAGTACTTC.

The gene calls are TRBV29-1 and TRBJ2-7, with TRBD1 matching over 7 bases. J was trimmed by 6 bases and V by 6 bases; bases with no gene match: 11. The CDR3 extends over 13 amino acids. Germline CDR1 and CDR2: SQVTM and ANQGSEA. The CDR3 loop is CSVTTDRVREQYF. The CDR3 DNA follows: TGCAGCGTAACCACCGACAGGGTTCGCGAGCAGTACTTC.

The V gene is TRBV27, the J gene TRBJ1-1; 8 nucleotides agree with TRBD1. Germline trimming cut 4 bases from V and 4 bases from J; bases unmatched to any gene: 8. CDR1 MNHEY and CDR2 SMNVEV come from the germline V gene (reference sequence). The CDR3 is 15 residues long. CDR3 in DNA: TGTGCCAGCAGTTCCACAACAGACAGGGGCACTGAAGCTTTCTTT. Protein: CASSSTTDRGTEAFF.

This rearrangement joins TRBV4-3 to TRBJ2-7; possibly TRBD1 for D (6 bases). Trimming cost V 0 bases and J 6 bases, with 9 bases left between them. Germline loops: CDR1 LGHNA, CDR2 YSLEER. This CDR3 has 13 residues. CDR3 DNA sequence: TGCGCCAGCAGCCAAGAACCCAGGGGCGAGCAGTACTTC. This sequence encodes CASSQEPRGEQYF.

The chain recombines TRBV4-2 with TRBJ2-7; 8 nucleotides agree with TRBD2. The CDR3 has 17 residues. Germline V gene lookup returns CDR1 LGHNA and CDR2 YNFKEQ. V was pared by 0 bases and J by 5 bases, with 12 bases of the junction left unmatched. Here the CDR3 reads CASSQDLWREVQDEQYF. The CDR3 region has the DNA TGTGCCAGCAGCCAAGATCTCTGGCGGGAGGTCCAGGACGAGCAGTACTTC.

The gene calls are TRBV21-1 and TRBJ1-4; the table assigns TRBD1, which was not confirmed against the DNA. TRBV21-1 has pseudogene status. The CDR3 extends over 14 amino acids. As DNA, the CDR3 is TGTGCCAGCAGCAAAGGACAGGGCGGCGAAAAACTGTTTTTT. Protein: CASSKGQGGEKLFF.

The CDR3 loop is CASKERDRGLETQYF. CDR3 DNA sequence: TGCGCCAGCAAGGAACGGGACAGGGGATTGGAGACCCAGTACTTC. The rearrangement links TRBV5-1 to TRBJ2-5; 10 bases align to TRBD1. After removal of 6 bases from V and 5 bases from J, the junction contained 10 bases not matched to a gene. This CDR3 region has 15 residues. Germline CDR1 reads SGHRS; CDR2 reads YFSETQ.

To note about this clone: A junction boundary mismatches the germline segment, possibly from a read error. CDR3 protein: CASSERTSMIF. CDR3 DNA sequence: TGTGCCAGCAGTGAGCGGACTAGTATGATCTTC. The J gene is TRBJ2-1, the V gene TRBV6-5; 7 bases align to TRBD2. Germline V lookup: CDR1 MNHEY, CDR2 SVGAGI. The CDR3 runs 11 residues.